This T cell receptor (beta chain) comes out of a study of shared clonotypes between healthy human individuals. Study conclusions and caveats: The donor pool, a small one, limited the genetic and exposure-history diversity represented.

On this clone: Its antigen is currently unknown.

Every subset's genomic DNA went evenly onto several immunoSEQ plates. TCRdb keeps only in-frame clones here, not all; method: immunoSEQ multiplex PCR. The table shows millions of clones, with roughly nine tenths occurring only once. The germline gives CDR1 SGHTA, CDR2 FQGNSA. The CDR3 consists of 14 residues. V was cut by 1 base and J by 7 bases, with 11 bases left in between. The receptor was isolated from a man younger than 35 in good health. Sequenced material: naive CD4+ T cells sorted from blood. As to subset: CD45RA+ positively selected. The chain employs TRBV7-2 and TRBJ2-1, with D possibly being TRBD2 (5 bases). Here the CDR3 reads CASSLEASRNEQFF. In nucleotides, the CDR3 is TGTGCCAGCAGCTTAGAGGCTAGCAGGAATGAGCAGTTCTTC.